Detailed here is one TCR beta chain. It lacks a known antigen. Nothing much larger sits one base from this clone, and base qualities are not available. The immunoSEQ Assay, a bias-controlled multiplex PCR, was used to amplify TCRbeta CDR3 regions from genomic DNA. Under the source paper's analysis protocol: The number of nucleated cells in each sample was estimated from the amplification of reference gene primers within the assay. To quantify the absolute abundance of each unique TCRbeta CDR3 rearrangement, sequence reads were collapsed and filtered. For each sample, productive Simpson clonality was calculated as the square root of Simpson's diversity index over productive rearrangements. Entries here come from immuneACCESS through TCRdb and include only in-frame sequences with V and J called. Some clones fail to appear in such tables; in the studies checked, an unresolved V gene covers under half of the shortfall, and the cause of the remainder is unknown. Clone size and V and J calls were adopted from that table, with D and trimming inferred from the DNA. This sample holds approximately 81,000 clones; roughly four fifths were observed only once. The ten largest clones add up to 7.4% of the sample.

The collaborating institutions used their own protocols to collect whole blood in K2EDTA tubes. For TCRbeta analysis, collaborators shipped samples as frozen whole blood, isolated PBMCs, or DNA extracted from either of those sample types. The CDR1 and CDR2 encoded by the germline V gene are LGHNA and YNFKEQ. Germline trimming amounts to 2 bases on V and 5 bases on J, with 4 as the count of junction bases outside the gene matches. The CDR3 starts with the cysteine, ends with the phenylalanine, and has 15 residues. Solely the CDR3 DNA is kept, with 45 bases framed from the first base. The data were taken from a study of blood T cell repertoires in COVID-19 (dated by TCRdb to 2018 to 2020). Concerning the study at large: Samples from collaborators originated in the United States, Italy and Spain and spanned both the acute and convalescent phases of COVID-19. The prospective study material was composed of cDNA or gDNA derived from T cells, B-cell-depleted T cells, or PBMCs. Deeply sampled blood TCRbeta repertoires from subjects exposed to, actively infected with, or recovered from COVID-19 were included in the dataset. The repertoires were released in a freely available public database meant as a resource for research on the immune response to SARS-CoV-2. The samples were drawn from the first 160 participants of the ongoing ImmuneRACE study and from 950 to 1,500 subjects provided by 6 global collaborators. The sample metadata nearly always contained a de-identified subject ID, COVID-19 status, age in years and sex. HLA class I and class II types, where available, came from metadata supplied by the sample provider rather than from assay-based typing.

General study outcomes and caveats: The amount of clinical and demographic metadata varied by source and participant and was provided uncurated.

This TCR came from a human donor in a cohort sampled during active COVID-19. Recombination connected TRBV4-2 to TRBJ2-5; 11 bases in the middle match TRBD2. Source material: peripheral blood. CDR3 protein: CASSQLAGGSETQYF. The DNA sequence is TGTGCCAGCAGCCAACTAGCGGGGGGTTCGGAGACCCAGTACTTC.